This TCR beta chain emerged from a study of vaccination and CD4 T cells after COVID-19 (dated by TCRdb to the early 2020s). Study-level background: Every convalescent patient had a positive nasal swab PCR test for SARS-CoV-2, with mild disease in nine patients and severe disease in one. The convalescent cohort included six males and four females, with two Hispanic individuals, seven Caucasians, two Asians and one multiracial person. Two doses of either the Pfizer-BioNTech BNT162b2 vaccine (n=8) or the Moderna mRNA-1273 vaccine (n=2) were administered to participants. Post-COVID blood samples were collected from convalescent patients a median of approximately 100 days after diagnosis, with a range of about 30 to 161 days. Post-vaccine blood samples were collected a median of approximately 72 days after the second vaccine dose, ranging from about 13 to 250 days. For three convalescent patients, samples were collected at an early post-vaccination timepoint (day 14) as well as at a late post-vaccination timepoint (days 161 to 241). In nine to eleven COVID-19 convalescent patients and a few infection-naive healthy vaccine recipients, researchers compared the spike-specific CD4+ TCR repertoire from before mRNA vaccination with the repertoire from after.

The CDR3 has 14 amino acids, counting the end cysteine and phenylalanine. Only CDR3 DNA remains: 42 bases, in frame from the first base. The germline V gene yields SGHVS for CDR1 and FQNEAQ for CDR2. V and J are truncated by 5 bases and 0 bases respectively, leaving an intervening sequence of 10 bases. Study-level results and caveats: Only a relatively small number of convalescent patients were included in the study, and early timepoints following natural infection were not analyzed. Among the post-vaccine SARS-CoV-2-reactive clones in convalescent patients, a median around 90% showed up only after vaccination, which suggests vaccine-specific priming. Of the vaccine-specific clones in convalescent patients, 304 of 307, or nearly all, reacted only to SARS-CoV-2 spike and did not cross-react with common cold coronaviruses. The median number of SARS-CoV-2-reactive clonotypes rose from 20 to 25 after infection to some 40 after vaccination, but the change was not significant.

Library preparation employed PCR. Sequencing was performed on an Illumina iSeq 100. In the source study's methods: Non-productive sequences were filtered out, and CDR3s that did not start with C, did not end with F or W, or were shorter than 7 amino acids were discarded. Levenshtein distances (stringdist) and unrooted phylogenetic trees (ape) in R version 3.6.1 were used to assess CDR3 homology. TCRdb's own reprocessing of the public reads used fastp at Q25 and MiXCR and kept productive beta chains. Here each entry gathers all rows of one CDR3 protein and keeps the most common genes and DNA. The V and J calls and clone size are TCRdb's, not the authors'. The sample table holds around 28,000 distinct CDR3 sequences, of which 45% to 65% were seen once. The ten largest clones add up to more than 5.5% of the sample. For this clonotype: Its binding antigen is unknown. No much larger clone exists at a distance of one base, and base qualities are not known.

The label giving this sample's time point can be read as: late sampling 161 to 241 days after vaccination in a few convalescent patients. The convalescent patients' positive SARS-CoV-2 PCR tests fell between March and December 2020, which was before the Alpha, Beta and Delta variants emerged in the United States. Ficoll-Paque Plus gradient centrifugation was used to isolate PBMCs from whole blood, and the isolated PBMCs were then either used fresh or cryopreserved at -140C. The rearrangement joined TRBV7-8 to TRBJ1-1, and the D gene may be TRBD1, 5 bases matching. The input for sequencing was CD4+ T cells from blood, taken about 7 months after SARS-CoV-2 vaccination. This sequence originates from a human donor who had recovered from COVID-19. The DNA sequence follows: TGTGCCAGCAGCGGACAAATCATGAACACTGAAGCTTTCTTT. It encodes CASSGQIMNTEAFF.